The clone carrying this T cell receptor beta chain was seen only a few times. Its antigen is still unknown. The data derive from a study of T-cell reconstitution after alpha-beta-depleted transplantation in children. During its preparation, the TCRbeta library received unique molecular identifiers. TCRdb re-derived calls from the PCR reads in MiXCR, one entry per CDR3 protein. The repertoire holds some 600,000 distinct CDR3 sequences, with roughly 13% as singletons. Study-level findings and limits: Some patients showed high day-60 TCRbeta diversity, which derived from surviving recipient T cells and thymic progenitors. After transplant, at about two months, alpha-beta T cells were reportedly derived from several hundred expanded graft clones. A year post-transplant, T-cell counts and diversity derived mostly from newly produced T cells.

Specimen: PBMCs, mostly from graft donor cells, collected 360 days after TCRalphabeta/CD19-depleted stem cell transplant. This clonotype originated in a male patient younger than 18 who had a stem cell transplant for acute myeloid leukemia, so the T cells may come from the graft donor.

The CDR3 coding sequence is TGTGCCAGCAGCCTTGGTCCTCCTACAGGCGAGCAGTACTTC. It specifies CASSLGPPTGEQYF. The V gene is TRBV5-5, the J gene TRBJ2-7, with a weak D call TRBD1 (5 bases). Trimming took 4 bases from V and 6 from J, leaving 17 bases between them. Germline CDR1 and CDR2: SGHKS and YYEKEE (reference sequence). CDR3 size: 14 residues.